The sequence of this TCR beta chain was determined in a study of T cell repertoires in cytomegalovirus infection. Study-wide context: Newly reported HLA-C-restricted and thoroughly characterized HLA-B-restricted CMV epitopes were employed.

V lost 6 bases and J lost 6, with 18 bases in between. The CDR3 length is 15 residues. Germline V gives CDR1 MDHEN, CDR2 SYDVKM. TCRdb passed the reads through MiXCR, listing each CDR3 protein once. The sample carries about 71,000 distinct CDR3 sequences, 20% to 25% recorded once. This clonotype is judged medium-sized (0.01 to 0.1%). What it recognizes is unknown. This sample comprised CD8+ T cells from cultured PBMCs, obtained from culture after CMV antigen stimulation. This receptor was taken from a human donor in good health (CMV status not recorded). Some clones in this sample may be carry-over from other donors' samples. The chain employs TRBV28 and TRBJ1-5; D may be TRBD1 (5 bases). CDR3 DNA sequence: TGTGCCAGCAGGGGGCTTAAGGGCCCGGGTCAGCCCCAGCATTTT. Residues: CASRGLKGPGQPQHF. Variable domain in full (rest from reference TRBV28 and TRBJ1-5): DVKVTQSSRYLVKRTGEKVFLECVQDMDHENMFWYRQDPGLGLRLIYFSYDVKMKEKGDIPEGYSVSREKKERFSLILESASTNQTSMYLCASRGLKGPGQPQHFGDGTRLSIL.